Below, 7 T cell receptor beta chains from the same sample are listed, as sequenced in a study of CD8+CD57+ T cells in acquired aplastic anemia. Profiles of TCR beta VDJ and CDR3 were generated from a genomic DNA template. TCRdb re-derived calls from the reads in MiXCR, one entry per CDR3 protein. Among 130,000 or so distinct CDR3 sequences listed, 45% to 60% were seen once. Before being chosen for sequencing, patients had shown CD8+CD57+ cell expansion by flow cytometry. The specimen sequenced was sorted CD4+, CD8+, or CD8+CD57+ T cells (not recorded which) from PBMCs. These receptors were taken from a human donor with aplastic anemia.

This rearrangement joins TRBV10-3 to TRBJ2-3, with 7 bases that match TRBD2. J was trimmed by 5 bases and V by 5 bases; bases with no gene match: 13. This CDR3 has 16 residues. CDR1 ENHRY and CDR2 SYGVKD come from the germline V gene. The CDR3 is CAISLGLAAVQDTQYF. The CDR3 DNA follows: TGTGCCATCAGTTTAGGCCTAGCGGCCGTTCAAGATACGCAGTATTTT.

CDR3: CASSYVNGYTF. The CDR3 region has the DNA TGTGCCAGCAGTTACGTTAATGGCTACACCTTC. The rearrangement links TRBV6-6 to TRBJ1-2, with D hard to call. The V gene's germline CDR1 is MNHNY and CDR2 SVGAGI (reference sequence). This CDR3 contains 11 residues. Trimming left V 2 bases short and J 6 bases short, with 4 bases between.

This chain uses TRBV11-2 with TRBJ2-7, with TRBD2 matching 10 bases. Per germline, CDR1 SGHAT and CDR2 FQNNGV. Trimming took 1 base from V and 2 from J; bases not matched to a gene: 2. The CDR3 has 15 residues. The CDR3 DNA reads TGTGCCAGCAGCTTAGGTAGCGGGAGGACCTACGAGCAGTACTTC. Its protein is CASSLGSGRTYEQYF.

This clonotype was recorded many times. This chain joins TRBV13 and TRBJ2-3; D remains ambiguous. Trimming took off 1 base at V and 2 bases at J, with 7 bases between the two ends. The CDR3 is 14 amino acids. CDR1 is PRHDT, CDR2 FYEKMQ, per germline (reference sequence). The CDR3 DNA reads TGTGCCAGCAGCTTAGATCGGATCACAGATACGCAGTATTTT. The encoded protein is CASSLDRITDTQYF.

This rearrangement joins TRBV7-9 to TRBJ1-3; D remains unclear. Looked up from germline, CDR1 is SEHNR and CDR2 is FQNEAQ (reference sequence). The CDR3 spans 13 residues. V shed 3 bases and J shed 4 bases, with 7 bases lying between them. The DNA of the CDR3 is TGTGCCAGCAGCTTGGGTCAGGGAAACACCATATATTTT. As protein: CASSLGQGNTIYF.

The chain employs TRBV18 and TRBJ1-5; D unclear. This CDR3 is 15 amino acids long. Trimming shortened V by 1 base and J by 0 bases, and 7 bases separated the two germline ends. Per germline, CDR1 KGHSH and CDR2 LQKENI. CDR3 protein: CASSPLEDSNQPQHF. The CDR3 bases are TGTGCCAGCTCACCACTGGAAGATAGCAATCAGCCCCAGCATTTT.

This clonotype was observed a few times. The chain uses TRBV29-1 and TRBJ1-2; D remains unclear. Germline V CDR1 and CDR2: SQVTM, ANQGSEA. The CDR3 contains 13 residues. V was trimmed by 6 bases and J by 5 bases, leaving 16 bases between them. The CDR3 loop reads CSVEKSSGYGYTF. CDR3 DNA sequence: TGCAGCGTCGAAAAGTCTAGTGGATATGGCTACACCTTC.